Listed below are T cell receptor beta chains from one sample, sequenced in a study of control samples from healthy donors and cancer patients. TCRdb's copy holds only in-frame clones and misses some; the assay was immunoSEQ multiplex PCR. The table includes 150,000 to 200,000 clones, 88% detected once. The sequencing sample was made of blood. These receptors were collected from a woman aged 25 to 39 in good health. The CDR3 runs from the conserved cysteine through the conserved F or W. A D gene is named only where the DNA matches it firmly. Expanded clones get a size class; other rows say once, few or many, or leave the size out.

>17|TRBD2|NA|TRBV10-3|TRBJ2-7
TGTGCCATCAGCTCCGGGACTAGCGGGAGTGGAACCTACGAGCAGTACTTC
CAISSGTSGSGTYEQYF
>14|NA|NA|TRBV4-1|TRBJ1-1
TGCGCCAGCAGCCAAGAAGGGTCGAGGACAATGGCTTTCTTT
CASSQEGSRTMAFF
>13|NA|NA|TRBV11-3|TRBJ2-3
TGTGCCAGCAGTTTCCAGGCCACAGATACGCAGTATTTT
CASSFQATDTQYF
>16|NA|NA|TRBV4-1|TRBJ2-1
TGCGCCAGCAGCCAAGGGAGGGGGGTAGTCTACAATGAGCAGTTCTTC
CASSQGRGVVYNEQFF
>11|NA|NA|TRBV10-3|TRBJ2-7
TGTGCCATATCCCGGGGGTACGAGCAGTACTTC
CAISRGYEQYF
>14|NA|few|TRBV10-1|TRBJ1-2
TGCGCCAGCAGACGACATGGGGGGATGGATGGCTACACCTTC
CASRRHGGMDGYTF
>13|TRBD1|NA|TRBV4-1|TRBJ1-1
TGCGCCAGCAGCCTGGGACAGGGGCAGGAAGCTTTCTTT
CASSLGQGQEAFF
>17|NA|NA|TRBV3-1/TRBV3-2|TRBJ2-6
TGTGCCAGCGGACAGCCTAGAACATTCTCTGGGGCCAACGTCCTGACTTTC
CASGQPRTFSGANVLTF
>12|NA|NA|TRBV7-9|TRBJ1-1
TGTGCCAGCAGCTTGACATTTACTGAAGCTTTCTTT
CASSLTFTEAFF
>13|NA|NA|TRBV7-9|TRBJ1-1
TGTGCCAGCAGCTTAGTTGGGGACACTGAAGCTTTCTTT
CASSLVGDTEAFF
>13|NA|NA|TRBV2|TRBJ2-1
TGTGCCAGCATGGGCGGCTCCTACAATGAGCAGTTCTTC
CASMGGSYNEQFF
>13|TRBD1|NA|TRBV5-4|TRBJ1-1
TGTGCCAGCAGCTTCGACCAGGGGGCTGAAGCTTTCTTT
CASSFDQGAEAFF
>14|NA|NA|TRBV5-8|TRBJ2-3
TGTGCCAGCAGCTTTAGGCCCACACAGGATACGCAGTATTTT
CASSFRPTQDTQYF
>17|TRBD2|NA|TRBV4-2|TRBJ2-3
TGTGCCAGCAGCCAAGACGGGACTAGCGGTAGCACAGATACGCAGTATTTT
CASSQDGTSGSTDTQYF
>15|TRBD1|once|TRBV19|TRBJ1-5
TGTGCCAGTAGTTCGGGACAGTATAGCAATCAGCCCCAGCATTTT
CASSSGQYSNQPQHF
>12|NA|NA|TRBV19|TRBJ1-1
TGTGCCAGTAGTTCTAAGGGGACTGAAGCTTTCTTT
CASSSKGTEAFF
>16|NA|NA|TRBV13|TRBJ2-7
TGTGCCAGCAGCTCCCCTTCCGGGGCGGAGAGCTACGAGCAGTACTTC
CASSSPSGAESYEQYF
>14|NA|NA|TRBV5-3|TRBJ1-5
TGTGCCAGAAGGGTTTTGGTGGAGCATCAGCCCCAGCATTTT
CARRVLVEHQPQHF
>13|NA|NA|TRBV27|TRBJ2-1
TGTGCCAGCAGTTTCGGTCTTGGCAATGAGCAGTTCTTC
CASSFGLGNEQFF
>12|NA|NA|TRBV7-8|TRBJ1-6
TGTGCCAGCAGCTCGACAGATTCACCCCTCCACTTT
CASSSTDSPLHF
>16|TRBD1|NA|TRBV2|TRBJ1-3
TGTGCCAGCAGCCGACAGGGTGGGACCTCTGGAAACACCATATATTTT
CASSRQGGTSGNTIYF
>17|TRBD2|NA|TRBV6-6|TRBJ2-5
TGTGCCAGCAGTCTCGGGACTAGCGGGGGGGCCTTGGAGACCCAGTACTTC
CASSLGTSGGALETQYF
>12|NA|NA|TRBV7-9|TRBJ2-3
TGTGCCAGCAGCCCCCCTATGGTTACGCAGTATTTT
CASSPPMVTQYF
>13|NA|many|TRBV6-6|TRBJ2-1
TGTGCCAGCAGTGACCGGGAGTCCAATGAGCAGTTCTTC
CASSDRESNEQFF
>15|NA|NA|TRBV6-5|TRBJ1-4
TGTGCCAGCAGGGTCGGAACGGGTTCCAATGAAAAACTGTTTTTT
CASRVGTGSNEKLFF
>15|NA|once|TRBV3-1/TRBV3-2|TRBJ1-1
TGTGCCAGCAGCCAAGAAAGGCTCAGAGGCACTGAAGCTTTCTTT
CASSQERLRGTEAFF
>14|NA|NA|TRBV6-5|TRBJ1-2
TGTGCCAGCAGTTACTCGGGCAATGCATATGGCTACACCTTC
CASSYSGNAYGYTF
>14|NA|NA|TRBV9|TRBJ2-3
TGTGCCAGCAGCACCGCGCGGGACACAGATACGCAGTATTTT
CASSTARDTDTQYF
>15|TRBD2|NA|TRBV19|TRBJ2-1
TGTGCCAGTAGTCGACTAGCGGGAGGGGGGAATGAGCAGTTCTTC
CASSRLAGGGNEQFF
>15|TRBD1|NA|TRBV28|TRBJ1-1
TGTGCCAGCAGTTCCCGGGACAGGCGCGACACTGAAGCTTTCTTT
CASSSRDRRDTEAFF
>15|NA|NA|TRBV4-2|TRBJ1-5
TGTGCCAGCAGCTTCACAGGGCCAGGCAATCAGCCCCAGCATTTT
CASSFTGPGNQPQHF
>19|TRBD2|NA|TRBV11-2|TRBJ2-1
TGTGCCAGCAGCTTCCGAAACCGGACTAGCGGGAGGTCATACAATGAGCAGTTCTTC
CASSFRNRTSGRSYNEQFF
>14|NA|NA|TRBV6-2/TRBV6-3|TRBJ2-5
TGTGCCAGCAGTTACTCGCCGACAGGAGAGACCCAGTACTTC
CASSYSPTGETQYF
>14|NA|NA|TRBV24-1|TRBJ2-1
TGTGCCACCAGTCGGGGTTCTTCCTACAATGAGCAGTTCTTC
CATSRGSSYNEQFF
>18|TRBD1|NA|TRBV14|TRBJ2-7
TGTGCCAGCAGCCAAGATCAGATGGTGGGACAGGGTTCTTGGGAGCAGTACTTC
CASSQDQMVGQGSWEQYF
>16|TRBD2|NA|TRBV19|TRBJ2-1
TGTGCCAGTAGTACCGGGACTAGCGGGGGGGCGTATGAGCAGTTCTTC
CASSTGTSGGAYEQFF
>14|NA|NA|TRBV5-4|TRBJ2-7
TGTGCCAGCAGCTCCCGACAGGGAGGCGACGAGCAGTACTTC
CASSSRQGGDEQYF
>13|TRBD1|once|TRBV5-5|TRBJ1-1
TGTGCCAGCAGCTTGACAGGGGACACTGAAGCTTTCTTT
CASSLTGDTEAFF
>13|NA|NA|TRBV30|TRBJ1-6
TGTGCCTGGAGTCCGGACAGCTTATCACCCCTCCACTTT
CAWSPDSLSPLHF
>13|NA|NA|TRBV15|TRBJ1-1
TGTGCCACCAGCAGAGATGAGGGCACTGAAGCTTTCTTT
CATSRDEGTEAFF
>15|TRBD2|NA|TRBV4-1|TRBJ2-2
TGCGCCAGCAGCATAAGGTGGGGGGGGGAGAGGGAGCTGTTTTTT
CASSIRWGGERELFF
>14|NA|NA|TRBV3-1/TRBV3-2|TRBJ1-2
TGTGCCAGCAGCCCCCAGGGAGGTAACTATGGCTACACCTTC
CASSPQGGNYGYTF
>15|TRBD2|NA|TRBV7-9|TRBJ2-3
TGTGCCAGCATGTACCTAGCGGGAGGCACAGATACGCAGTATTTT
CASMYLAGGTDTQYF
>17|NA|NA|TRBV5-5|TRBJ1-4
TGTGCCAGCAGCTGGGGGACGGCTTTATCGACTAATGAAAAACTGTTTTTT
CASSWGTALSTNEKLFF
>15|TRBD1|NA|TRBV6-2/TRBV6-3|TRBJ1-5
TGTGCCAGCAGTTACCGCGGGACAGGGGATCAGCCCCAGCATTTT
CASSYRGTGDQPQHF
>15|NA|NA|TRBV9|TRBJ1-4
TGTGCCAGCAGCGCGGAGGGGGCAACTAATGAAAAACTGTTTTTT
CASSAEGATNEKLFF
>19|TRBD1|once|TRBV9|TRBJ2-6
TGTGCCAGCAGCGTAAGACGCGGACAGGGTCTCGCTGGGGCCAACGTCCTGACTTTC
CASSVRRGQGLAGANVLTF
>14|NA|NA|TRBV6-1|TRBJ1-2
TGTGCCAGCAGTGATGGGCAGGCTGCCTATGGCTACACCTTC
CASSDGQAAYGYTF